A single sample gave rise to the 32 T cell receptor beta chains below, sequenced in a study of shared clonotypes between healthy human individuals. The table came from immunoSEQ multiplex PCR; TCRdb's copy has only in-frame clones and leaves some out. The top ten hold approximately 35% of the sample, which has 650,000 to 700,000 clones, about nine tenths seen once. The material sequenced was memory CD8+ T cells from PBMCs. The subset: CD45RO+ cells pooled with CCR7-negative TemRA cells. The origin of the receptors is a man younger than 35 in good health. Some clones in this sample may be carry-over from other donors' samples.

V and J are TRBV19 and TRBJ1-2; D is uncertain. The germline gives CDR1 LNHDA, CDR2 SQIVND (reference sequence). The V gene lost 8 bases and the J gene lost 4 bases, with 17 bases spanning the gap. The CDR3 runs 14 residues. CDR3: CASRPRDLGYGYTF. CDR3 sequence (DNA): TGTGCCAGTCGGCCCCGGGATTTGGGCTATGGCTACACCTTC.

The chain links TRBV7-3 to TRBJ1-1, with D unresolved. The V end was cut by 1 base, the J end by 4 bases, with 16 bases between. Germline-derived CDR1 and CDR2 are SGHTA and FQGTGA. The CDR3 is 16 amino acids. The CDR3 DNA reads TGTGCCAGCAGCTTAAGGCCCCTGGCCCGGAGCACTGAAGCTTTCTTT. As protein: CASSLRPLARSTEAFF.

The chain couples TRBV5-4 to TRBJ2-5, with a weak D call TRBD2 (6 bases). Germline-derived CDR1 and CDR2 are SGHNT and YYREEE (reference sequence). V lost 0 bases, J lost 0 bases, and 9 bases lay in between. The CDR3 is 15 amino acids. In DNA form, the CDR3 reads TGTGCCAGCAGCTTGGCCCTAGCGTACCAAGAGACCCAGTACTTC. Translation gives CASSLALAYQETQYF. Full variable domain (remainder filled in from reference TRBV5-4 and TRBJ2-5): ETGVTQSPTHLIKTRGQQVTLRCSSQSGHNTVSWYQQALGQGPQFIFQYYREEENGRGNFPPRFSGLQFPNYSSELNVNALELDDSALYLCASSLALAYQETQYFGPGTRLLVL.

To note about this clone: Other DNA sequences within the sample encode an identical CDR3. The J gene is TRBJ2-3, the V gene TRBV6-5; either TRBD1 or TRBD2 may fit D (6 bases each). CDR1 is MNHEY and CDR2 is SVGAGI in the germline V gene. V gave up 2 bases and J gave up 0 bases, with 9 bases separating them. The CDR3 consists of 15 residues. CDR3 sequence reads: CASSYGGRSTDTQYF. CDR3 DNA: TGTGCCAGCAGTTACGGGGGGCGAAGCACAGATACGCAGTATTTT.

This clone has a single count. The gene calls are TRBV7-9 and TRBJ1-2; D remains unclear. The germline CDR1 and CDR2 sequences are SEHNR and FQNEAQ (reference sequence). V was trimmed by 4 bases and J by 3 bases, leaving 12 bases between them. This CDR3 contains 14 residues. DNA of the CDR3: TGTGCCAGCAGCTACTCAGCGGTCCACTATGGCTACACCTTC. It encodes CASSYSAVHYGYTF. Full variable domain (rest looked up from reference TRBV7-9 and TRBJ1-2): DTGVSQNPRHKITKRGQNVTFRCDPISEHNRLYWYRQTLGQGPEFLTYFQNEAQLEKSRLLSDRFSAERPKGSFSTLEIQRTEQGDSAMYLCASSYSAVHYGYTFGSGTRLTVV.

In the case of this clone: Other DNA variants within this sample encode the same CDR3. The chain couples TRBV27 to TRBJ1-2; D perhaps matches TRBD1 (6 bases). The V and J ends lost 0 bases and 4 bases respectively, with 9 bases between them. CDR1 MNHEY and CDR2 SMNVEV come from the germline V gene (reference sequence). This CDR3 is built from 14 residues. The DNA of the CDR3 is TGTGCCAGCAGTTTATCGCCCAGGGGCTATGGCTACACCTTC. Translation: CASSLSPRGYGYTF.

The chain couples TRBV6-1 to TRBJ1-6; possible D gene TRBD1, 5 bases. The CDR3 is made up of 13 amino acids. The V and J ends lost 2 bases and 9 bases respectively, with 8 bases between them. Germline CDR1 is MNHNS and CDR2 is SASEGT. In DNA form, the CDR3 reads TGTGCCAGCAGTGAACTGGACACTTCACCCCTCCACTTT. Translated: CASSELDTSPLHF.

This chain joins TRBV5-1 and TRBJ2-7; the D is unclear. Trimming removed 0 bases from V and 4 bases from J, with 8 bases in between. Germline V lookup: CDR1 SGHRS, CDR2 YFSETQ. This CDR3 is built from 13 residues. The CDR3 reads CASSLATGYEQYF. CDR3 DNA: TGCGCCAGCAGCTTGGCAACTGGTTACGAGCAGTACTTC.

This chain joins TRBV27 and TRBJ2-7; maybe TRBD2 (6 bases). The CDR3 has 14 residues. V lost 6 bases and J lost 6, with 18 bases in between. Germline CDR1 reads MNHEY; CDR2 reads SMNVEV (reference sequence). The CDR3 region has the DNA TGTGCCAGCAGCCAAGGAACCTCAGCGGGCGAGCAGTACTTC. It encodes CASSQGTSAGEQYF.

V and J are TRBV7-9 and TRBJ2-4; D is unclear. Germline V CDR1 and CDR2: SEHNR, FQNEAQ (reference sequence). The CDR3 covers 14 residues. Trimming took 3 bases from V and 3 from J, leaving 9 bases between them. CDR3 coding DNA: TGTGCCAGCAGCTTGGGGTTTGACAAAAACATTCAGTACTTC. This translates into CASSLGFDKNIQYF. Complete variable domain (other parts from reference TRBV7-9 and TRBJ2-4): DTGVSQNPRHKITKRGQNVTFRCDPISEHNRLYWYRQTLGQGPEFLTYFQNEAQLEKSRLLSDRFSAERPKGSFSTLEIQRTEQGDSAMYLCASSLGFDKNIQYFGAGTRLSVL.

This rearrangement joins TRBV9 to TRBJ2-6; 8 bases are shared with TRBD1. J lost 3 bases, V lost 3 bases, and 2 bases had no gene match. CDR3 size: 15 residues. Germline values: CDR1 SGDLS, CDR2 YYNGEE. This CDR3 reads CASSARGRGANVLTF. In DNA form, the CDR3 reads TGTGCCAGCAGCGCCAGGGGGCGTGGGGCCAACGTCCTGACTTTC.

V is TRBV28 and J is TRBJ2-2; 13 bases fit TRBD2. With 4 bases clipped from V and 1 base from J, the junction kept 24 bases outside the gene matches. The CDR3 is made up of 24 amino acids. Germline V gives CDR1 MDHEN, CDR2 SYDVKM. The CDR3 loop is CASSSNQPGLAGSRGYLNTGELFF. The CDR3 DNA is TGTGCCAGCAGTTCAAACCAACCGGGACTAGCGGGATCAAGAGGCTACTTGAACACCGGGGAGCTGTTTTTT.

V is TRBV25-1 and J is TRBJ1-5, with TRBD1 identical over 9 bases. The CDR3 runs to 14 residues. Germline V CDR1 and CDR2: MGHDK, SYGVNS. The junction had 3 bases not matched to a gene; V was cut back by 4 bases and J by 5 bases. The CDR3 loop reads CASSGRQGDQPQHF. As DNA, the CDR3 is TGTGCCAGCAGTGGCCGACAGGGGGATCAGCCCCAGCATTTT.

This chain joins TRBV5-4 and TRBJ2-2; the D is unclear. Germline CDR1 reads SGHNT; CDR2 reads YYREEE (reference sequence). The CDR3 loop spans 15 amino acids. V was clipped by 4 bases and J by 11 bases, with 21 bases between them. The CDR3 nucleotides are TGTGCCAGCAGCCCACGACTGGCTCGCGTCGGTGAGCTGTTTTTT. This encodes CASSPRLARVGELFF.

The chain carries TRBV28 and TRBJ2-1; D not resolved. There are 13 residues in the CDR3. CDR1 is MDHEN, CDR2 SYDVKM, per germline. V dropped 8 bases and J dropped 4 bases, with 12 bases sitting between them. The CDR3 spells CASGPNIYNEQFF. The CDR3 region has the DNA TGTGCCAGCGGGCCGAACATATACAATGAGCAGTTCTTC.

The chain employs TRBV5-1 and TRBJ1-2, with TRBD1 matching over 8 bases. CDR1 is SGHRS and CDR2 is YFSETQ in the germline V gene. Unmatched junction bases numbered 5, after V lost 0 bases and J lost 7 bases. This CDR3 spans 14 amino acids. In DNA, the CDR3 is TGCGCCAGCAGCTTGGGACAGGGGAGTTCTGGCTACACCTTC. Protein sequence: CASSLGQGSSGYTF.

CDR3 protein: CATSRDIREGQDEQFF. The CDR3 DNA reads as TGTGCCACCAGCAGAGATATACGGGAGGGCCAAGATGAGCAGTTCTTC. V gene TRBV15 combines with J gene TRBJ2-1, with 8 bases that match TRBD2. Trimming cost V 0 bases and J 8 bases; bases outside gene matches: 9. Germline loops: CDR1 LNHNV, CDR2 YYDKDF (reference sequence). This CDR3 region has 16 residues. Drawing the rest from reference TRBV15 and TRBJ2-1, the complete variable domain is DAMVIQNPRYQVTQFGKPVTLSCSQTLNHNVMYWYQQKSSQAPKLLFHYYDKDFNNEADTPDNFQSRRPNTSFCFLDIRSPGLGDTAMYLCATSRDIREGQDEQFFGPGTRLTVL.

The genes are TRBV6-5 and TRBJ1-2; 8 bases agree with TRBD1. The V gene's germline CDR1 is MNHEY and CDR2 SVGAGI. The CDR3 extends over 15 amino acids. The ends lost 7 bases at V and 3 bases at J; junction bases unmatched: 10. CDR3 region: CASIGGAGGDYGYTF. CDR3 bases: TGTGCCAGCATCGGGGGGGCAGGGGGCGACTATGGCTACACCTTC.

This chain links TRBV4-3 with TRBJ1-3, with D possibly being TRBD1 (5 bases). This CDR3 has 15 residues. V was pared by 0 bases and J by 3 bases, with 9 bases between. CDR1 is LGHNA, CDR2 YSLEER, per germline. CDR3 region: CASSQDRGFGNTIYF. The CDR3 nucleotides are TGCGCCAGCAGCCAAGATCGGGGGTTTGGAAACACCATATATTTT.

The V and J genes are TRBV19 and TRBJ2-7; 11 nucleotides match TRBD1. Germline loops: CDR1 LNHDA, CDR2 SQIVND (reference sequence). This CDR3 contains 15 residues. The trim removed 5 bases at V and 3 bases at J, leaving 6 bases unmatched. The chain's CDR3 is CASSPSGTGGYEQYF. For the CDR3, the DNA is TGTGCCAGTAGTCCTTCCGGGACAGGGGGCTACGAGCAGTACTTC.

This clone has only one observation. This CDR3 is CASSWVAYNEKLFF. Here the CDR3 DNA reads TGTGCCAGCAGTTGGGTTGCGTATAATGAAAAACTGTTTTTT. V usage is TRBV6-6 and J usage is TRBJ1-4; D unresolved. The ends were cut back, 4 bases at V and 4 bases at J, with 10 bases in the middle. CDR1 is MNHNY, CDR2 SVGAGI, per germline (reference sequence). The CDR3 spans 14 residues.

The chain is built from TRBV28 and TRBJ2-1; 7 nucleotides align to TRBD2. V shed 4 bases, J shed 8 bases, and the junction held 20 bases outside the gene matches. This CDR3 has 18 amino acids. Germline CDR1 reads MDHEN; CDR2 reads SYDVKM. This CDR3 is CASSSPPLGREGRYEQFF. The CDR3 DNA is TGTGCCAGCAGTTCTCCCCCCTTGGGGAGGGAGGGCCGCTATGAGCAGTTCTTC.

This chain links TRBV30 with TRBJ2-5; D ambiguous. The CDR3 covers 17 residues. Trimming took off 2 bases at V and 0 bases at J, with 19 bases between the two ends. Germline CDR1 and CDR2: GTSNPN and SVGIG (reference sequence). CDR3 amino acids: CAWSRPGLKKDQETQYF. For the CDR3, the DNA is TGTGCCTGGAGTAGACCCGGGCTGAAGAAAGACCAAGAGACCCAGTACTTC.

This clone was observed a handful of times. The rearrangement joins TRBV5-4 to TRBJ2-1; 10 bases are a match to TRBD1. The CDR3 spans 16 residues. Trimming cost V 4 bases and J 6 bases; bases outside gene matches: 10. Looked up from germline, CDR1 is SGHNT and CDR2 is YYREEE (reference sequence). For the CDR3, the DNA is TGTGCCAGCAGCCGTTCGTGGGACAGGGGTGGCAATGAGCAGTTCTTC. Translated, it gives CASSRSWDRGGNEQFF.

J is TRBJ1-3 and V is TRBV7-9, with D uncertain. The CDR3 runs to 16 residues. The germline V gene has CDR1 SEHNR and CDR2 FQNEAQ (reference sequence). Trimming cost V 1 base and J 2 bases, with 12 bases left between them. The DNA for the CDR3 is TGTGCCAGCAGCTTAGGACTGGGAGGCCCTGGAAACACCATATATTTT. It is translated as CASSLGLGGPGNTIYF.

The chain carries TRBV27 and TRBJ1-2; tentative D call: TRBD1 (6 bases). The ends were cut back, 2 bases at V and 7 bases at J, with 14 bases in the middle. The CDR3 totals 14 residues. Germline-derived CDR1 and CDR2 are MNHEY and SMNVEV (reference sequence). The CDR3 here is CASSLGTGSGGYTF. The DNA of the CDR3 is TGTGCCAGCAGTTTAGGAACAGGGAGCGGTGGCTACACCTTC.

This chain connects TRBV6-1 to TRBJ2-1; D is unresolved. The CDR3 is made up of 11 amino acids. Germline CDR1 reads MNHNS; CDR2 reads SASEGT. V was clipped by 1 base and J by 8 bases, with 3 bases between them. In DNA, the CDR3 is TGTGCCAGCAGTGAAGGGGATGAGCAGTTCTTC. Residues: CASSEGDEQFF.

This chain uses TRBV7-9 with TRBJ1-2, with D possibly TRBD1 on 5 matching bases. Trimming shortened V by 5 bases and J by 6 bases, and 13 bases separated the two germline ends. Germline values: CDR1 SEHNR, CDR2 FQNEAQ (reference sequence). The CDR3 loop spans 13 amino acids. The CDR3 sequence: CASSPPGGDGYTF. Written as DNA, the CDR3 is TGTGCCAGCAGCCCCCCGGGGGGGGATGGCTACACCTTC.

This clone was detected a few times. This chain joins TRBV2 and TRBJ2-6; possible D gene TRBD1, 6 bases. The CDR3 has 18 amino acids. The ends were cut back, 7 bases at V and 0 bases at J, with 19 bases in the middle. Germline-derived CDR1 and CDR2 are SNHLY and FYNNEI. This CDR3 is CASIGSRQGSSGANVLTF. Here the CDR3 DNA reads TGTGCCAGCATAGGATCTCGGCAGGGGTCCTCTGGGGCCAACGTCCTGACTTTC.

This clone was detected only a few times. The rearrangement links TRBV7-9 to TRBJ1-1, with 9 bases matching TRBD1. The J segment lost 3 bases and the V segment lost 3 bases, leaving 11 bases of the junction unmatched. This CDR3 comprises 17 residues. The germline gives CDR1 SEHNR, CDR2 FQNEAQ (reference sequence). The CDR3 reads CASSFPRWGQGDTEAFF. DNA for the CDR3: TGTGCCAGCAGCTTTCCCCGGTGGGGACAGGGTGACACTGAAGCTTTCTTT.

The chain employs TRBV5-6 and TRBJ1-4; 9 nucleotides agree with TRBD1. From germline, CDR1 is SGHDT and CDR2 YYEEEE. The ends lost 4 bases at V and 7 bases at J; junction bases unmatched: 5. CDR3 length: 14 amino acids. CDR3 sequence: CASSTGGWGEKLFF. In DNA, the CDR3 is TGTGCCAGCAGCACAGGGGGCTGGGGTGAAAAACTGTTTTTT.

The V and J genes are TRBV7-9 and TRBJ1-5; weak D call: TRBD1 (5 bases). CDR1 SEHNR and CDR2 FQNEAQ come from the germline V gene (reference sequence). The length of the CDR3 is 14 residues. Trimming shortened V by 3 bases and J by 5 bases, and 11 bases separated the two germline ends. In DNA form, the CDR3 reads TGTGCCAGCAGCTTGGGACCATGGGATCAGCCCCAGCATTTT. This codes for CASSLGPWDQPQHF.